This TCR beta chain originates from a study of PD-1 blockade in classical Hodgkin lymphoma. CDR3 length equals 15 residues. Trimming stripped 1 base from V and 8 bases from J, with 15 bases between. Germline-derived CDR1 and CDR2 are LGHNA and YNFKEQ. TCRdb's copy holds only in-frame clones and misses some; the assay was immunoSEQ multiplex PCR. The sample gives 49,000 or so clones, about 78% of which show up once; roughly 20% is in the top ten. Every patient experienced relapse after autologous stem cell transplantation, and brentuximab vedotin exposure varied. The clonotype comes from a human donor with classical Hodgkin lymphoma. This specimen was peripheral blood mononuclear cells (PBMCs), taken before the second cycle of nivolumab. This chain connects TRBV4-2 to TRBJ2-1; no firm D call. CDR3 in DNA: TGTGCCAGCAGCCAAGGGGGTAGGGCAGTAGATGAGCAGTTCTTC. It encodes CASSQGGRAVDEQFF.